A selection of T cell receptor beta chains follows, all from one sample in a study of CD4 T cells in relation to SARS-CoV-2 and coronaviruses. The data were produced by immunoSEQ multiplex PCR, yet TCRdb's version contains in-frame clones alone and is incomplete. The repertoire includes tens of thousands of clones, about 91% of them detected once, and around 0.43% sits in the top ten. The specimen was naive CD4+ T cells from PBMCs. The source of these receptors is an adult with COVID-19. Both conserved end residues are part of each CDR3. Fields, in order: V gene, D gene, clone size, J gene, CDR3 DNA, CDR3 protein. A D gene is named only where the DNA matches it firmly. A row's size may be missing; if present it is once, few, many or a size class.

V gene: TRBV7-2; D gene: TRBD2; clone size: .; J gene: TRBJ2-1; CDR3 DNA: TGTGCCAGCAGCTTTAGACTAGCGGCCAACAATGAGCAGTTCTTC; CDR3 protein: CASSFRLAANNEQFF
V gene: TRBV5-4; D gene: TRBD2; clone size: .; J gene: TRBJ2-3; CDR3 DNA: TGTGCCAGCAGCTTACGGGAGGGCCCTCCAGATACGCAGTATTTT; CDR3 protein: CASSLREGPPDTQYF
V gene: TRBV2; D gene: .; clone size: .; J gene: TRBJ2-3; CDR3 DNA: TGTGCCAGCAACGAGTGGCGCCTTAGCACAGATACGCAGTATTTT; CDR3 protein: CASNEWRLSTDTQYF
V gene: TRBV28; D gene: .; clone size: once; J gene: TRBJ2-5; CDR3 DNA: TGTGCCAGCAGTTTAGGACGGCTACAAGAGACCCAGTACTTC; CDR3 protein: CASSLGRLQETQYF
V gene: TRBV6-1; D gene: .; clone size: .; J gene: TRBJ1-5; CDR3 DNA: TGTGCCAGCAGTGAATTCTGGTCGGGCAATCAGCCCCAGCATTTT; CDR3 protein: CASSEFWSGNQPQHF
V gene: TRBV6-5; D gene: TRBD2; clone size: .; J gene: TRBJ2-7; CDR3 DNA: TGTGCCAGCAGTTACGGAGACCGGGACTACACCTACGAGCAGTACTTC; CDR3 protein: CASSYGDRDYTYEQYF
V gene: TRBV11-2; D gene: .; clone size: .; J gene: TRBJ2-5; CDR3 DNA: TGTGCCAGCAGCCGCAGAGGACAAGAGACCCAGTACTTC; CDR3 protein: CASSRRGQETQYF
V gene: TRBV5-1; D gene: TRBD2; clone size: .; J gene: TRBJ2-7; CDR3 DNA: TGCGCCAGCAGCCTAAGGAGCGGGAGTATAGGCTACGAGCAGTACTTC; CDR3 protein: CASSLRSGSIGYEQYF
V gene: TRBV7-2; D gene: .; clone size: .; J gene: TRBJ2-1; CDR3 DNA: TGTGCCAGCAGCTTAGCTTCCTCCTGGAGCAATGAGCAGTTCTTC; CDR3 protein: CASSLASSWSNEQFF
V gene: TRBV7-2; D gene: TRBD1; clone size: .; J gene: TRBJ2-7; CDR3 DNA: TGTGCCAGCAGCTTAGGTTGGGACAGCTACGAGCAGTACTTC; CDR3 protein: CASSLGWDSYEQYF
V gene: TRBV4-2; D gene: .; clone size: .; J gene: TRBJ2-5; CDR3 DNA: TGTGCCAGCAGCCAAACGGACCAGCAAGAGACCCAGTACTTC; CDR3 protein: CASSQTDQQETQYF
V gene: TRBV6-1; D gene: TRBD2; clone size: .; J gene: TRBJ2-5; CDR3 DNA: TGTGCCAGCAGTGAAGCGCCTAGCGGGGTCCAAGAGACCCAGTACTTC; CDR3 protein: CASSEAPSGVQETQYF
V gene: TRBV24-1; D gene: TRBD1; clone size: .; J gene: TRBJ1-5; CDR3 DNA: TGTGCCACCAGTGATCGAGGGGACAGGGGGAGTCAGCCCCAGCATTTT; CDR3 protein: CATSDRGDRGSQPQHF
V gene: TRBV6-2/TRBV6-3; D gene: .; clone size: .; J gene: TRBJ1-1; CDR3 DNA: TGTGCCAGCAGCCCTACAACAGGGAACACTGAAGCTTTCTTT; CDR3 protein: CASSPTTGNTEAFF
V gene: TRBV2; D gene: .; clone size: .; J gene: TRBJ2-3; CDR3 DNA: TGTGCCAGCAGTGAAGGGGGCCCCCTGGCCCTGAAGGAGTATTTT; CDR3 protein: CASSEGGPLALKEYF
V gene: TRBV5-4; D gene: .; clone size: few; J gene: TRBJ1-6; CDR3 DNA: TGTGCCAGCAGCTTAGGTGGGCGGCAGGGAAGTTCACCCCTCCACTTT; CDR3 protein: CASSLGGRQGSSPLHF
V gene: TRBV13; D gene: TRBD1; clone size: once; J gene: TRBJ2-5; CDR3 DNA: TGTGCCAGCAGCTTACAGTCAGGGGGCGGAAAGACCCAGTACTTC; CDR3 protein: CASSLQSGGGKTQYF
V gene: TRBV7-9; D gene: .; clone size: .; J gene: TRBJ1-4; CDR3 DNA: TGTGCCAGCAGCCCTACAGCTGCAACTAATGAAAAACTGTTTTTT; CDR3 protein: CASSPTAATNEKLFF
V gene: TRBV12-3/TRBV12-4; D gene: TRBD1; clone size: .; J gene: TRBJ1-1; CDR3 DNA: TGTGCCAGCAGTTTTTCAGGGGGGACCGAAGCTTTCTTT; CDR3 protein: CASSFSGGTEAFF
V gene: TRBV5-4; D gene: .; clone size: .; J gene: TRBJ2-2; CDR3 DNA: TGTGCCAGCAGCTTAGGGACTCCTAACACCGGGGAGCTGTTTTTT; CDR3 protein: CASSLGTPNTGELFF
V gene: TRBV4-3; D gene: TRBD1; clone size: .; J gene: TRBJ2-1; CDR3 DNA: TGCGCCAGCAGCCTGGACAGGGTCAATGAGCAGTTCTTC; CDR3 protein: CASSLDRVNEQFF
V gene: TRBV11-2; D gene: TRBD2; clone size: .; J gene: TRBJ2-7; CDR3 DNA: TGTGCCAGCAGCTTTGGTCGATGGCGGGAGACTGACGAGCAGTACTTC; CDR3 protein: CASSFGRWRETDEQYF
V gene: TRBV2; D gene: .; clone size: .; J gene: TRBJ2-3; CDR3 DNA: TGTGCCAGCAAGTCTACCTTCCTCACAGATACGCAGTATTTT; CDR3 protein: CASKSTFLTDTQYF
V gene: TRBV3-1/TRBV3-2; D gene: TRBD2; clone size: .; J gene: TRBJ2-7; CDR3 DNA: TGTGCCAGCAGCCAAGGGCTAGCGGGACGGTGGCAGTACTTC; CDR3 protein: CASSQGLAGRWQYF
V gene: TRBV7-2; D gene: .; clone size: .; J gene: TRBJ1-1; CDR3 DNA: TGTGCCAGCAGCTTAGAGGGGACACTCACTGAAGCTTTCTTT; CDR3 protein: CASSLEGTLTEAFF
V gene: TRBV5-8; D gene: TRBD2; clone size: once; J gene: TRBJ2-2; CDR3 DNA: TGTGCCAGCAGCTTGAACGGTGCGGGAGCGAACACCGGGGAGCTGTTTTTT; CDR3 protein: CASSLNGAGANTGELFF
V gene: TRBV7-2; D gene: .; clone size: .; J gene: TRBJ1-1; CDR3 DNA: TGTGCCAGCAGCTCCTCCGGACCTACGAACACTGAAGCTTTCTTT; CDR3 protein: CASSSSGPTNTEAFF
V gene: TRBV6-5; D gene: .; clone size: .; J gene: TRBJ1-1; CDR3 DNA: TGTGCCAGCAGCGCTTTGAGGGGCAATGAAGCTTTCTTT; CDR3 protein: CASSALRGNEAFF
V gene: TRBV9; D gene: TRBD1; clone size: .; J gene: TRBJ2-5; CDR3 DNA: TGTGCCAGCAGCGAGGGGAAAAAGGGGGCGGATGAGACCCAGTACTTC; CDR3 protein: CASSEGKKGADETQYF
V gene: TRBV27; D gene: TRBD2; clone size: .; J gene: TRBJ2-7; CDR3 DNA: TGTGCCAGCATCAGGACTAGCGGGATGGCCGAGCAGTACTTC; CDR3 protein: CASIRTSGMAEQYF
V gene: TRBV30; D gene: TRBD1; clone size: .; J gene: TRBJ1-3; CDR3 DNA: TGTGCCTGGAGTCTGTACAGGGGAAGGGTAGGAAACACCATATATTTT; CDR3 protein: CAWSLYRGRVGNTIYF
V gene: TRBV5-1; D gene: .; clone size: .; J gene: TRBJ2-5; CDR3 DNA: TGCGCCAGCAGCTTTACGGAGACCCAGTACTTC; CDR3 protein: CASSFTETQYF
V gene: TRBV19; D gene: .; clone size: .; J gene: TRBJ2-1; CDR3 DNA: TGTGCCAGTAGTATAGATTCGGGCAATGAGCAGTTCTTC; CDR3 protein: CASSIDSGNEQFF
V gene: TRBV7-3; D gene: .; clone size: .; J gene: TRBJ2-7; CDR3 DNA: TGTGCCAGCAGGGGAGGACCCTACGAGCAGTACTTC; CDR3 protein: CASRGGPYEQYF
V gene: TRBV7-9; D gene: .; clone size: .; J gene: TRBJ1-4; CDR3 DNA: TGTGCCAGCAGCCCAGAAGAAGGGGTTCGTGGAAAACTGTTTTTT; CDR3 protein: CASSPEEGVRGKLFF
V gene: TRBV7-6; D gene: .; clone size: .; J gene: TRBJ2-7; CDR3 DNA: TGTGCCAGCAGCCCTCTGACCTCCTACGAGCAGTACTTC; CDR3 protein: CASSPLTSYEQYF
V gene: TRBV24-1; D gene: TRBD2; clone size: .; J gene: TRBJ2-2; CDR3 DNA: TGTGCCACCAGTGACACCGGACTAGCGGGAGGGTGGGCCGGGGAGCTGTTTTTT; CDR3 protein: CATSDTGLAGGWAGELFF
V gene: TRBV5-1; D gene: TRBD1; clone size: .; J gene: TRBJ2-3; CDR3 DNA: TGCGCCAGCAGCACGGACAGGGGGCGCGGCACAGATACGCAGTATTTT; CDR3 protein: CASSTDRGRGTDTQYF
V gene: TRBV19; D gene: TRBD1; clone size: .; J gene: TRBJ2-5; CDR3 DNA: TGTGCCAGTAGCGAACAGGGGCCCGCCGAGACCCAGTACTTC; CDR3 protein: CASSEQGPAETQYF
V gene: TRBV3-1/TRBV3-2; D gene: .; clone size: .; J gene: TRBJ2-3; CDR3 DNA: TGTGCCAGCAGCCAGCTTAGCCGAGATACGCAGTATTTT; CDR3 protein: CASSQLSRDTQYF
V gene: TRBV7-9; D gene: .; clone size: .; J gene: TRBJ2-3; CDR3 DNA: TGTGCCAGCAGCTTCGGAATAGATACGCAGTATTTT; CDR3 protein: CASSFGIDTQYF
V gene: TRBV27; D gene: TRBD2; clone size: .; J gene: TRBJ2-5; CDR3 DNA: TGTGCCAGCAGCCTAAGTTTATGGTTCCTAGCGGACAACCAAGAGACCCAGTACTTC; CDR3 protein: CASSLSLWFLADNQETQYF
V gene: TRBV7-2; D gene: .; clone size: .; J gene: TRBJ1-1; CDR3 DNA: TGTGCCAGCAGCTCACAGAGGGGGTCGGCTGAAGCTTTCTTT; CDR3 protein: CASSSQRGSAEAFF
V gene: TRBV10-3; D gene: .; clone size: .; J gene: TRBJ2-3; CDR3 DNA: TGTGCCATCAGTGACAGGGCCTACACAGATACGCAGTATTTT; CDR3 protein: CAISDRAYTDTQYF
V gene: TRBV5-1; D gene: .; clone size: .; J gene: TRBJ2-5; CDR3 DNA: TGCGCCAGCAGCTTGGCCGACAGCCTCCAAGAGACCCAGTACTTC; CDR3 protein: CASSLADSLQETQYF
V gene: TRBV20-1; D gene: .; clone size: .; J gene: TRBJ1-5; CDR3 DNA: TGCAGTGCTAGTGAAGCGCAAAATCAGCCCCAGCATTTT; CDR3 protein: CSASEAQNQPQHF
V gene: TRBV21-1; D gene: .; clone size: .; J gene: TRBJ2-1; CDR3 DNA: TGTGCCAGCAGCAATGGACTTAGCTCCTACAATGAGCAGTTCTTC; CDR3 protein: CASSNGLSSYNEQFF
V gene: TRBV12-5; D gene: .; clone size: once; J gene: TRBJ1-2; CDR3 DNA: TGTGCTAGTGGTTTGGTAGGGACGTCGAACTATGGCTACACCTTC; CDR3 protein: CASGLVGTSNYGYTF
V gene: TRBV30; D gene: .; clone size: .; J gene: TRBJ2-6; CDR3 DNA: TGTGCCTGGGAGGACCTTTCTGGGGCCAACGTCCTGACTTTC; CDR3 protein: CAWEDLSGANVLTF
V gene: TRBV2; D gene: .; clone size: .; J gene: TRBJ1-1; CDR3 DNA: TGTGCCAGCAGTGAAAGGGGGACGACTGAAGCTTTCTTT; CDR3 protein: CASSERGTTEAFF